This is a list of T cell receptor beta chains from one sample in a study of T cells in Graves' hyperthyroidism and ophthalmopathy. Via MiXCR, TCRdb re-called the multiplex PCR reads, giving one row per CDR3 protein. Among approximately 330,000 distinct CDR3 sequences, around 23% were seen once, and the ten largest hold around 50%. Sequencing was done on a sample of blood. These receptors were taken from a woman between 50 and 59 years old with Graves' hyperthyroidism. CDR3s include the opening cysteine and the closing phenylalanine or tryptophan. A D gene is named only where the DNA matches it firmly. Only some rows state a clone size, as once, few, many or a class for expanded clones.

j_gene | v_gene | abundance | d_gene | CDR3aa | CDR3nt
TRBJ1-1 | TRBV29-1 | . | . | CSVAGKMRAEAFF | TGCAGCGTTGCAGGGAAGATGAGGGCTGAAGCTTTCTTT
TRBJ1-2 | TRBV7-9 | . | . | CASSFVRQDTYGYTF | TGTGCCAGCAGCTTTGTCCGACAGGATACCTATGGCTACACCTTC
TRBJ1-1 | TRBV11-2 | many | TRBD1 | CASSLETGGEAFF | TGTGCCAGCAGTTTAGAGACAGGGGGCGAGGCTTTCTTT
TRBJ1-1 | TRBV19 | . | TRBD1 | CASSTGGFSEAFF | TGTGCCAGTAGTACAGGGGGATTTTCTGAAGCTTTCTTT
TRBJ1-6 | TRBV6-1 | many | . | CASSDRSSYNSPLHF | TGTGCCAGCAGTGATAGGAGCTCCTATAATTCACCCCTCCACTTT
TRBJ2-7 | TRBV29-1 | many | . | CSVSKSYEQYF | TGCAGCGTGTCTAAGTCCTACGAGCAGTACTTC
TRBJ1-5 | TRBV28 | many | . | CASSFSGAQGSNQPQHF | TGTGCCAGCAGTTTCTCGGGGGCGCAGGGTAGCAATCAGCCCCAGCATTTT
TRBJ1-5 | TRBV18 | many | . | CASSPGIGGNQPQHF | TGTGCCAGCTCTCCAGGGATTGGGGGCAATCAGCCCCAGCATTTT
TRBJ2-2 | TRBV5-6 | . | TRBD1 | CASSLGWTGETGELFF | TGTGCCAGCAGCTTGGGTTGGACAGGGGAAACCGGGGAGCTGTTTTTT
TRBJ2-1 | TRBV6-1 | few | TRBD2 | CASRRSSGRGYNEQFF | TGTGCCAGCAGACGCTCTAGCGGGAGGGGTTATAATGAGCAGTTCTTC
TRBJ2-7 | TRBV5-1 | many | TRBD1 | CASSAGQDSYEQYF | TGCGCCAGCAGCGCTGGACAGGACTCCTACGAGCAGTACTTC
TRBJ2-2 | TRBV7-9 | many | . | CASSVLGVSGELFF | TGTGCCAGCAGCGTCCTCGGCGTATCCGGGGAGCTGTTTTTT
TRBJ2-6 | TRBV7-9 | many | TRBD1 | CASSSTGSGANVLTF | TGTGCCAGCAGCTCGACAGGGTCTGGGGCCAACGTCCTGACTTTC
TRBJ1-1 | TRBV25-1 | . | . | CASKRGNTEAFF | TGTGCCAGTAAACGAGGGAACACTGAAGCTTTCTTT
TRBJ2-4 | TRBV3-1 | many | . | CASSQEGRGLAKNIQYF | TGTGCCAGCAGCCAAGAAGGTCGGGGCCTAGCCAAAAACATTCAGTACTTC
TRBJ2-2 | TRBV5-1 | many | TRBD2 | CASSQRTGGTGELFF | TGCGCCAGCAGCCAGCGGACGGGGGGCACCGGGGAGCTGTTTTTT
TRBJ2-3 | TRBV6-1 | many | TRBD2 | CASRSLAGSPTDTQYF | TGTGCCAGCAGGAGCCTAGCGGGTAGTCCCACAGATACGCAGTATTTT
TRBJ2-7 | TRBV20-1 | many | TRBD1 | CSASRDRGYEQYF | TGCAGTGCTAGCCGGGACAGAGGCTACGAGCAGTACTTC
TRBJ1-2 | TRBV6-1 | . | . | CASSHRYSYTF | TGTGCCAGCTCGCACCGCTATAGCTACACCTTC
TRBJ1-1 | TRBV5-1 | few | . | CASSLDGRGDTEAFF | TGCGCCAGCAGCTTGGATGGCAGGGGCGACACTGAAGCTTTCTTT
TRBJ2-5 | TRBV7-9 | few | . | CASSRDIETQYF | TGTGCCAGCAGCCGGGACATAGAGACCCAGTACTTC
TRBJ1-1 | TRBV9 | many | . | CASSVRDSGWTEAFF | TGTGCCAGCAGCGTAAGGGACTCGGGATGGACTGAAGCTTTCTTT
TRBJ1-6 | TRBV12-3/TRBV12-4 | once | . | CASSLGSNSPLHF | TGTGCCAGCAGTTTGGGGTCTAATTCACCCCTCCACTTT
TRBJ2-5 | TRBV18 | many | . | CASSPPQLETQYF | TGTGCCAGCTCACCCCCGCAGTTAGAGACCCAGTACTTC
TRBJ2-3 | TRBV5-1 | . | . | CASSLARASRGEDTQYF | TGCGCCAGCAGCTTGGCCCGAGCTAGCAGGGGGGAAGATACGCAGTATTTT
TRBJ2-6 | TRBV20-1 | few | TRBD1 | CSARAGGTGANVLTF | TGCAGTGCTAGAGCAGGGGGCACTGGGGCCAACGTCCTGACTTTC
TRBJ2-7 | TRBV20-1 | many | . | CSASGSTHNEQYF | TGCAGTGCTAGCGGGTCTACACACAACGAGCAGTACTTC
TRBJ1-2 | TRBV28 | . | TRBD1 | CASSSPGQGTVGYTF | TGTGCCAGCAGTTCCCCGGGACAGGGGACGGTTGGCTACACCTTC
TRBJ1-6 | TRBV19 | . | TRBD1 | CASNTDRDNSPLHF | TGTGCCAGTAATACCGACAGGGATAATTCACCCCTCCACTTT
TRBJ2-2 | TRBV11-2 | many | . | CASTRALSRNTGELFF | TGTGCCAGCACCCGGGCATTGAGCAGGAACACCGGGGAGCTGTTTTTT
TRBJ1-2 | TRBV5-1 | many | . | CASSLDGYTF | TGCGCCAGCAGCTTGGATGGGTACACCTTC
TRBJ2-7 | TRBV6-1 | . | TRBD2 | CATHTAAAGGYEQYF | TGTGCCACCCATACGGCGGCAGCGGGGGGCTACGAGCAGTACTTC
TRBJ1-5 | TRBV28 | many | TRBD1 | CASSLPSQTGDSNQPQHF | TGTGCCAGCAGTTTACCCTCTCAGACAGGGGATAGCAATCAGCCCCAGCATTTT
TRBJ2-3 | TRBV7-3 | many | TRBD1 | CASSPGQGLNTQYF | TGTGCCAGCAGCCCGGGACAGGGTCTAAATACGCAGTATTTT
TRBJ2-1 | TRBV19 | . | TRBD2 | CASRPSGTTRSKQFF | TGTGCCAGTAGGCCCTCCGGGACTACCCGTTCGAAGCAGTTCTTC
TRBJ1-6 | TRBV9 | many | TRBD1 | CASSVEGQTNSPLHF | TGTGCCAGCAGCGTTGAGGGACAGACTAATTCACCCCTCCACTTT
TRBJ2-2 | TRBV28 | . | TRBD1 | CASGQGALTGELFF | TGTGCCAGCGGGCAGGGGGCGCTCACCGGGGAGCTGTTTTTT
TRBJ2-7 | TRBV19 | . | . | CASSIGHLTSSYEQYF | TGTGCCAGTAGTATTGGACACCTAACAAGCTCCTACGAGCAGTACTTC
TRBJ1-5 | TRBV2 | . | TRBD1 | CASSSPRTGVNSNQPQHF | TGTGCCAGCAGTTCACCCCGGACAGGGGTAAATAGCAATCAGCCCCAGCATTTT
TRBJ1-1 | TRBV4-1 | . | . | CASSQGSGGANTEAFF | TGCGCCAGCAGCCAAGGATCCGGGGGCGCAAACACTGAAGCTTTCTTT
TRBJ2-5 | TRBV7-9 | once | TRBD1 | CASSLELRAGGEETQYF | TGTGCCAGCAGCTTAGAACTTCGGGCAGGGGGCGAAGAGACCCAGTACTTC
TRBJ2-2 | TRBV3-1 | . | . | CASTQTTGELFF | TGTGCCAGCACCCAGACGACCGGGGAGCTGTTTTTT
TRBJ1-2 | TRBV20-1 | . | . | CSARVPFGSRYGYTF | TGCAGTGCTAGAGTCCCTTTTGGCAGCCGCTATGGCTACACCTTC
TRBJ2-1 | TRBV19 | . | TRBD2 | CASKDGRASEQFF | TGTGCCAGTAAAGACGGGAGGGCCAGCGAGCAGTTCTTC
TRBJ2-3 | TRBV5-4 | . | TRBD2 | CASSKPGLAGDTQYF | TGTGCCAGCAGTAAGCCGGGACTAGCGGGAGATACGCAGTATTTT
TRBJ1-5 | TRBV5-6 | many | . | CASSLWQGGNQPQHF | TGTGCCAGCAGCTTGTGGCAGGGAGGCAATCAGCCCCAGCATTTT